The 21 T cell receptor beta chains listed next were all sequenced from one sample in a study of T cell repertoires in cytomegalovirus infection. These receptors are not linked to any known antigen. TCRdb independently ran MiXCR on the reads; one entry per CDR3 protein. The sample records around 770,000 distinct CDR3 sequences, approximately 32% being singletons. Here the sequenced sample was cultured CD8+ T cells from PBMCs, taken from culture after CMV antigen stimulation. These receptors originate from a human donor in good health (CMV status not recorded). Some clones in this sample may be carry-over from other donors' samples.

This clonotype was detected only a few times. The chain combines TRBV7-9 with TRBJ2-1, with D hard to call. This CDR3 region has 15 residues. The germline CDR1 and CDR2 sequences are SEHNR and FQNEAQ (reference sequence). The ends were cut back, 2 bases at V and 7 bases at J, with 15 bases in the middle. The CDR3 bases are TGTGCCAGCAGCTTATCCAGCCTAACTGGAAATGAGCAGTTCTTC. Translated, it gives CASSLSSLTGNEQFF.

The genes are TRBV10-3 and TRBJ1-2; 7 nucleotides agree with TRBD1. CDR1 and CDR2 (germline): ENHRY, SYGVKD. The CDR3 runs 18 residues. V lost 4 bases to trimming and J lost 4 bases; unmatched junction nucleotides: 18. The CDR3 spells CAISVKGAEDSLRYGYTF. Written as DNA, the CDR3 is TGTGCCATCAGTGTTAAGGGGGCCGAAGACTCGCTTCGCTATGGCTACACCTTC.

The chain recombines TRBV7-6 with TRBJ2-3; D may match TRBD1 or TRBD2 (6 bases each). The CDR3 length is 17 residues. Germline lookup yields CDR1 SGHVS and CDR2 FNYEAQ. V shed 1 base and J shed 5 bases, with 19 bases lying between them. The CDR3 loop reads CASSLEWQGRSGDTQYF. The CDR3 DNA sequence: TGTGCCAGCAGCTTAGAGTGGCAGGGGAGGTCTGGAGATACGCAGTATTTT.

V and J are TRBV20-1 and TRBJ1-1, with D possibly matching TRBD1 (5 bases). This CDR3 has 14 residues. V dropped 0 bases and J dropped 1 base, with 9 bases sitting between them. Per germline, CDR1 DFQATT and CDR2 SNEGSKA (reference sequence). CDR3 loop: CSARDYRGNTEAFF. The CDR3 region has the DNA TGCAGTGCTAGAGATTATAGGGGGAACACTGAAGCTTTCTTT.

V usage is TRBV4-1 and J usage is TRBJ1-5, with 8 bases that match TRBD1. Per the germline V gene, CDR1 is MGHRA and CDR2 is YSYEKL. V gave up 1 base and J gave up 1 base; unmatched junction bases: 6. This CDR3 spans 17 amino acids. This CDR3 reads CASSQVNRTGSNQPQHF. Here the CDR3 DNA reads TGCGCCAGCAGCCAAGTGAACCGGACAGGGAGCAATCAGCCCCAGCATTTT.

This clonotype showed up just a few times. V and J are TRBV7-6 and TRBJ2-3; TRBD2 aligns across 10 bases. The ends lost 6 bases at V and 4 bases at J; junction bases unmatched: 10. The CDR3 covers 16 residues. Germline loops: CDR1 SGHVS, CDR2 FNYEAQ. CDR3 region: CASSTGLAELADTQYF. The CDR3 bases are TGTGCCAGCAGTACCGGACTAGCGGAATTGGCAGATACGCAGTATTTT.

The chain links TRBV2 to TRBJ2-1; 12 bases line up with TRBD1. Germline CDR1 is SNHLY and CDR2 is FYNNEI. J gave up 9 bases and V 8 bases, and 11 bases lay outside the gene matches. The CDR3 runs to 15 residues. The CDR3 DNA reads TGTGCCAGCCATGGGACAGGGGGCGCTGAGGTTGAGCAGTTCTTC. It codes for CASHGTGGAEVEQFF.

V usage is TRBV10-3 and J usage is TRBJ1-2, with 7 bases that match TRBD1. Germline lookup yields CDR1 ENHRY and CDR2 SYGVKD. V shed 8 bases, J shed 2 bases, and the junction held 2 bases outside the gene matches. This CDR3 region has 12 residues. This CDR3 reads CAILQGNYGYTF. The CDR3, as DNA: TGTGCCATCTTACAGGGGAACTATGGCTACACCTTC.

This chain uses TRBV6-1 with TRBJ1-1; 7 bases are a match to TRBD1. Germline loops: CDR1 MNHNS, CDR2 SASEGT. CDR3 length equals 17 residues. V trimming: 5 bases; J trimming: 4 bases; junction bases outside the gene matches: 16. As DNA, the CDR3 is TGTGCCAGCAGTTACCGTTACGCAGGGGGACGGACCACTGAAGCTTTCTTT. Protein product: CASSYRYAGGRTTEAFF.

The J gene is TRBJ2-1, the V gene TRBV6-4; unclear D gene. From germline, CDR1 is MRHNA and CDR2 SNTAGT. The CDR3 extends over 16 amino acids. Trimming took 2 bases from V and 5 from J, leaving 16 bases between them. The CDR3, as DNA: TGTGCCAGCAGTGACGGCCGGGCCGGCCGCCACAATGAGCAGTTCTTC. This codes for CASSDGRAGRHNEQFF.

The genes are TRBV4-1 and TRBJ1-4, with 12 nucleotides matching TRBD1. Germline V gene sequence: CDR1 MGHRA, CDR2 YSYEKL. This CDR3 region has 24 residues. The junction had 20 bases not matched to a gene; V was cut back by 0 bases and J by 0 bases. The CDR3 DNA reads as TGCGCCAGCAGCCAAGAAGTTTGGGACAGGGGGCCGGTAGTAGGGTTCGCAACTAATGAAAAACTGTTTTTT. Residues: CASSQEVWDRGPVVGFATNEKLFF.

This clonotype showed up just a few times. The CDR3, as DNA: TGTGCCAGCAGCTCCGGGGTCGCGCTAGCGAGCACAGATACGCAGTATTTT. Translating gives CASSSGVALASTDTQYF. The gene calls are TRBV7-2 and TRBJ2-3; maybe TRBD2 (6 bases). The germline V gene has CDR1 SGHTA and CDR2 FQGNSA. There are 17 residues in the CDR3. Between the trimmed V and J ends, which lost 4 bases and 0 bases, there was a span of 17 bases.

This clonotype was picked up a small number of times. The rearrangement uses TRBV11-2 and TRBJ2-3, with 7 bases lining up with TRBD1. Germline CDR1 SGHAT, CDR2 FQNNGV. The CDR3 sequence is 14 residues long. V gave up 5 bases and J gave up 4 bases; unmatched junction bases: 6. CDR3 loop: CASSHRQGADTQYF. The CDR3, as DNA: TGTGCCAGCAGCCATCGACAGGGCGCAGATACGCAGTATTTT.

The CDR3 region is CSAVSGGAGTDTQYF. Here the CDR3 DNA reads TGCAGTGCTGTAAGCGGGGGGGCCGGTACAGATACGCAGTATTTT. This sequence joins TRBV20-1 and TRBJ2-3; 10 nucleotides match TRBD2. Germline values: CDR1 DFQATT, CDR2 SNEGSKA (reference sequence). This CDR3 has 15 residues. The ends lost 5 bases at V and 3 bases at J; junction bases unmatched: 8.

The rearrangement joins TRBV27 to TRBJ1-2; D possibly corresponds to TRBD1 (5 bases). V gave up 6 bases and J gave up 3 bases, with 11 bases separating them. Per the germline V gene, CDR1 is MNHEY and CDR2 is SMNVEV (reference sequence). CDR3 length: 13 amino acids. The CDR3 sequence: CASRGGHDYGYTF. The CDR3, as DNA: TGTGCCAGCAGGGGGGGTCATGACTATGGCTACACCTTC.

This clonotype occurred once. This rearrangement joins TRBV19 to TRBJ1-2; possible D gene TRBD1, 5 bases. Trimming cost V 10 bases and J 0 bases, with 15 bases left between them. The CDR3 covers 14 residues. Germline CDR1 is LNHDA and CDR2 is SQIVND (reference sequence). This CDR3 is CATLRGSANYGYTF. The CDR3 DNA reads TGTGCCACTTTAAGGGGCTCAGCTAACTATGGCTACACCTTC. The full variable domain, rest sourced from reference TRBV19 and TRBJ1-2, is DGGITQSPKYLFRKEGQNVTLSCEQNLNHDAMYWYRQDPGQGLRLIYYSQIVNDFQKGDIAEGYSVSREKKESFPLTVTSAQKNPTAFYLCATLRGSANYGYTFGSGTRLTVV.

The chain links TRBV27 to TRBJ1-1; unclear D gene. V was pared by 3 bases and J by 8 bases, with 10 bases between. Per the germline V gene, CDR1 is MNHEY and CDR2 is SMNVEV (reference sequence). This CDR3 is 12 amino acids long. DNA for the CDR3: TGTGCCAGCAGTTTTAACGGCAGGGAAGCTTTCTTT. It is translated as CASSFNGREAFF.

The V call is TRBV6-8, the J call TRBJ1-2, with D maybe TRBD1 (6 bases). Germline V gene data show CDR1 as MNHGY and CDR2 as SAAAGT. The CDR3 length is 11 residues. The V end was cut by 5 bases, the J end by 13 bases, with 14 bases between. Here the CDR3 DNA reads TGTGCCAGCAGTCAACCGACAGGATCCACCTTC. Protein product: CASSQPTGSTF.

The V gene is TRBV6-8, the J gene TRBJ2-7; D gene uncertain. CDR3 length: 15 residues. Trimming removed 4 bases at V and 5 bases at J, with 18 bases between. The V gene's germline CDR1 is MNHGY and CDR2 SAAAGT. The CDR3 DNA follows: TGTGCCAGCAGTTCCTCCTGGGCACCCCATGACGAGCAGTACGTC. It codes for CASSSSWAPHDEQYV.

Regarding this clonotype: An end of the junction differs from the germline gene, which may be a read error. This chain uses TRBV7-6 with TRBJ2-1, with D unclear. CDR1 is SGHVS, CDR2 FNYEAQ, per germline. This CDR3 region has 14 residues. The CDR3 region is CASRPDGPNNEQFF. DNA of the CDR3: TGTGCTAGCAGACCCGACGGGCCGAACAATGAGCAGTTCTTC. The whole variable domain, remainder taken from reference TRBV7-6 and TRBJ2-1, is GAGVSQSPRYKVTKRGQDVALRCDPISGHVSLYWYRQALGQGPEFLTYFNYEAQQDKSGLPNDRFSAERPEGSISTLTIQRTEQRDSAMYRCASRPDGPNNEQFFGPGTRLTVL.

This clonotype was detected a few times. The gene calls are TRBV7-6 and TRBJ2-5; possibly TRBD2 for D (6 bases). The length of the CDR3 is 16 residues. Per the germline V gene, CDR1 is SGHVS and CDR2 is FNYEAQ. V shed 1 base and J shed 3 bases, with 15 bases lying between them. CDR3 sequence (DNA): TGTGCCAGCAGCTTAGAGTGGGTTTCGGGGGAAGAGACCCAGTACTTC. It translates to CASSLEWVSGEETQYF.